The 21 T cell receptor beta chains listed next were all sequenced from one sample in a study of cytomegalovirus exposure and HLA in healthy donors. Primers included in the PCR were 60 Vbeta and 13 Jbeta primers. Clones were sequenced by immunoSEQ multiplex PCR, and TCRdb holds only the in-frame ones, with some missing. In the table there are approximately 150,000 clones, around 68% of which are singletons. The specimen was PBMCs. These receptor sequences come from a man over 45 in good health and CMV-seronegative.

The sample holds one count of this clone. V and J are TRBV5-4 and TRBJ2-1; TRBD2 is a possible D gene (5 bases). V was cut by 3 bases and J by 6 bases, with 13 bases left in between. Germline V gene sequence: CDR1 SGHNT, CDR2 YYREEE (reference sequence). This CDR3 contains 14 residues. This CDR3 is CASSSRQEGNEQFF. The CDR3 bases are TGTGCCAGCAGCTCTCGACAAGAGGGCAATGAGCAGTTCTTC.

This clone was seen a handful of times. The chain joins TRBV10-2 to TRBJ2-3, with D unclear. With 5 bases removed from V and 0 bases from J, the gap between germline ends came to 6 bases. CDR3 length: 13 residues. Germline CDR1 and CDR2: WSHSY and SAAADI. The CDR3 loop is CASSLPSTDTQYF. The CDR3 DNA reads TGCGCCAGCAGTCTCCCTAGCACAGATACGCAGTATTTT.

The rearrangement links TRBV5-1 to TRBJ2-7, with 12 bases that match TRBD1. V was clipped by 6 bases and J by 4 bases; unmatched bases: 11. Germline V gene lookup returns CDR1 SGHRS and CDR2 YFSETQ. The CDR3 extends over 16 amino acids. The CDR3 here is CASTMEGTGGSYEQYF. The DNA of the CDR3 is TGCGCCAGCACCATGGAAGGGACAGGGGGCTCTTACGAGCAGTACTTC.

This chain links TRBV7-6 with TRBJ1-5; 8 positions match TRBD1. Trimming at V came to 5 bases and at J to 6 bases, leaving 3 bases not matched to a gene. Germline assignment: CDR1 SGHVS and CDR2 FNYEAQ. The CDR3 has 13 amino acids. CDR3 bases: TGTGCCAGCAGCCAGGGGGCGAGTCAGCCCCAGCATTTT. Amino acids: CASSQGASQPQHF.

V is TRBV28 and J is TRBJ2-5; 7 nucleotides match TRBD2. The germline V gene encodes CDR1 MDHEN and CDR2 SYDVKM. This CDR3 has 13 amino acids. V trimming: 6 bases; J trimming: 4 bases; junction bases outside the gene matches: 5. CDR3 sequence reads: CASRGSGGETQYF. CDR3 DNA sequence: TGTGCCAGCAGGGGGTCGGGGGGAGAGACCCAGTACTTC.

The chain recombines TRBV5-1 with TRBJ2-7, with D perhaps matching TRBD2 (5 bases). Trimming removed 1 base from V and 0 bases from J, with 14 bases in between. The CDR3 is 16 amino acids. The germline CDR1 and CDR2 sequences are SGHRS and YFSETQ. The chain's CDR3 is CASSLRSDLSSYEQYF. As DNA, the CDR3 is TGCGCCAGCAGCTTGAGGTCGGACTTAAGCTCCTACGAGCAGTACTTC.

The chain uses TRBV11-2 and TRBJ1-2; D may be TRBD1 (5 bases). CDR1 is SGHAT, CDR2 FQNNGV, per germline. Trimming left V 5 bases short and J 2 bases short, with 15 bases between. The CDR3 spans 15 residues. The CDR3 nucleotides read TGTGCCAGCAGCCCTACGGGGGAATGGAACTATGGCTACACCTTC. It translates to CASSPTGEWNYGYTF.

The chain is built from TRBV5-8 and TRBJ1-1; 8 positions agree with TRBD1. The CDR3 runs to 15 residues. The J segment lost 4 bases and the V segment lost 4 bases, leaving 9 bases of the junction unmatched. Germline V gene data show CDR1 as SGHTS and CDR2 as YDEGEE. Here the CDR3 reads CASSGGRTGRTEAFF. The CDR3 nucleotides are TGTGCCAGCAGCGGGGGGCGGACAGGGCGCACTGAAGCTTTCTTT.

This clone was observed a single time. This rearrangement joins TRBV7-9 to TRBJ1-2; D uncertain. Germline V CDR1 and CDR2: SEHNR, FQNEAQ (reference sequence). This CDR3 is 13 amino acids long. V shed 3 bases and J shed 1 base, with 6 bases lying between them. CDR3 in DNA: TGTGCCAGCAGCTTGTACAGTAACTATGGCTACACCTTC. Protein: CASSLYSNYGYTF.

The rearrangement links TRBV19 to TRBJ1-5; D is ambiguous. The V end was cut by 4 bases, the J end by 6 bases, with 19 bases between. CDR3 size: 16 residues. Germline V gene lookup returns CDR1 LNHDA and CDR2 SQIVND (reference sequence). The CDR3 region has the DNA TGTGCCAGTAGTAGAAGACAATCGGGGTCGGTTCAGCCCCAGCATTTT. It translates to CASSRRQSGSVQPQHF.

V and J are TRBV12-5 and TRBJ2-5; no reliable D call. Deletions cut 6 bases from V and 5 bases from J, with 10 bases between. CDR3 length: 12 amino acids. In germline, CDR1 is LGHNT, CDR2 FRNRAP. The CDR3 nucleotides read TGTGCTAGTGGCGCGTCGGAGGAGACCCAGTACTTC. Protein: CASGASEETQYF.

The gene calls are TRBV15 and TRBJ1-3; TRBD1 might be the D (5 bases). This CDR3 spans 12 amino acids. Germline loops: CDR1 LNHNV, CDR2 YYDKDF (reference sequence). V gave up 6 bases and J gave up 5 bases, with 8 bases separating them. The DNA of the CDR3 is TGTGCCACCAGTCAGGGAAGAAACACCATATATTTT. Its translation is CATSQGRNTIYF.

As DNA, the CDR3 is TGTGCCAGCAGCTTGGTACAGGGGCCTCCCCCAGATACGCAGTATTTT. Translated, it gives CASSLVQGPPPDTQYF. The rearrangement joins TRBV5-6 to TRBJ2-3, with 7 positions matching TRBD1. The CDR3 consists of 16 residues. The V gene's germline CDR1 is SGHDT and CDR2 YYEEEE. V lost 0 bases to trimming and J lost 4 bases; unmatched junction nucleotides: 8.

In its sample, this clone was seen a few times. In nucleotides, the CDR3 is TGTGCCATCAGTGGTGGCGGAACTAACTATGGCTACACCTTC. Translation: CAISGGGTNYGYTF. This chain joins TRBV10-3 and TRBJ1-2; D remains ambiguous. The length of the CDR3 is 14 residues. Germline V CDR1 and CDR2: ENHRY, SYGVKD. The V end lost 4 bases, the J end lost 0 bases, and 9 bases lay between the germline ends.

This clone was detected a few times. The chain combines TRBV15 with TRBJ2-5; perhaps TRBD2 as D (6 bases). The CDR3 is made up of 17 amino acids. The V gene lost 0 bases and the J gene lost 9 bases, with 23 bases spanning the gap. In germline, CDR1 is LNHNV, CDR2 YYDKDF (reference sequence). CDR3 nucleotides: TGTGCCACCAGCAGAGATCGGAGGACCCTCGCCCCGGGGGCCCAGTACTTC. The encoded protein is CATSRDRRTLAPGAQYF.

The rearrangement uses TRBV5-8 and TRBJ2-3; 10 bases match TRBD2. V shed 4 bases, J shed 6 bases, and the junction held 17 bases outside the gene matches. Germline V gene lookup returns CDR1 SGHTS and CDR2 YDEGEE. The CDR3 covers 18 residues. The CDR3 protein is CASSPRRWSGGAGDTQYF. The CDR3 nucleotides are TGTGCCAGCAGCCCGAGAAGATGGAGCGGGGGGGCAGGGGATACGCAGTATTTT.

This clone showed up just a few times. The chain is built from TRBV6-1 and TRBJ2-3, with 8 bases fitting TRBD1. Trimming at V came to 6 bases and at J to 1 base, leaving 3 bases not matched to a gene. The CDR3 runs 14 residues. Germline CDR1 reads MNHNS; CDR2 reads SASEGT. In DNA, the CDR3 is TGTGCCAGCAGGCCGGGACAGGGCACAGATACGCAGTATTTT. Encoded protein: CASRPGQGTDTQYF.

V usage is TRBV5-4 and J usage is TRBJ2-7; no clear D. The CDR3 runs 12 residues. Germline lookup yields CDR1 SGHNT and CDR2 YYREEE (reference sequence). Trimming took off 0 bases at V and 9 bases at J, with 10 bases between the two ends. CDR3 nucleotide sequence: TGTGCCAGCAGCTTGGATGTCGGCGGGCAGTACTTC. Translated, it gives CASSLDVGGQYF.

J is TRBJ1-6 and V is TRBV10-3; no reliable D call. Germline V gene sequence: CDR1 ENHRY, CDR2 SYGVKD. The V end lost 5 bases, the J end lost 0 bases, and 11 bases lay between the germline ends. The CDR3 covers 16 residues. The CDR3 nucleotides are TGTGCCATCAGTACGGACTCGAGCTCCTATAATTCACCCCTCCACTTT. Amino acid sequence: CAISTDSSSYNSPLHF.

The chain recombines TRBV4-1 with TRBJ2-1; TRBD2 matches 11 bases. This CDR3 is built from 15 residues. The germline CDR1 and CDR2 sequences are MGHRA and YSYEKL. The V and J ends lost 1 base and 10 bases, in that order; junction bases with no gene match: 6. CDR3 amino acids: CASSQVSGGAPEQFF. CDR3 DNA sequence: TGCGCCAGCAGCCAAGTTAGCGGGGGGGCCCCAGAGCAGTTCTTC.

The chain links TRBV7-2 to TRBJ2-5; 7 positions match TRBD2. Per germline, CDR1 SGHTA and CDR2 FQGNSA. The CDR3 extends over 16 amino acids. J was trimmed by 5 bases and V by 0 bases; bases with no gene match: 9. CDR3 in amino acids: CASSLAANGGLETQYF. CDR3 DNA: TGTGCCAGCAGCTTAGCGGCCAACGGGGGGTTGGAGACCCAGTACTTC.